These 11 T cell receptor beta chains were all obtained from the same sample, sequenced in a study of blood T cell repertoires in COVID-19. TCRdb keeps only in-frame clones here, not all; method: immunoSEQ multiplex PCR. The sample comprises fewer than 150,000 clones, approximately 81% of which are singletons, and more than 10% rests with the top ten. The sequenced sample was peripheral blood. Receptors originate from a human donor in a cohort sampled during active COVID-19.

This clone was observed a few times. The V and J genes are TRBV6-5 and TRBJ1-5, with TRBD1 as a possible D gene (5 bases). Per the germline V gene, CDR1 is MNHEY and CDR2 is SVGAGI. Trimming shortened V by 5 bases and J by 7 bases, and 9 bases separated the two germline ends. This CDR3 is built from 12 residues. The CDR3 DNA reads TGTGCCAGCAGTACGAACAGGCAGCCCCAGCATTTT. The encoded protein is CASSTNRQPQHF.

A single count supports this clone. This chain links TRBV28 with TRBJ1-2, with no clear D. The germline V gene has CDR1 MDHEN and CDR2 SYDVKM. V was clipped by 1 base and J by 0 bases, with 12 bases between them. This CDR3 has 16 residues. The CDR3: CASSLYTGRANYGYTF. CDR3 sequence (DNA): TGTGCCAGCAGTTTATACACTGGGAGAGCTAACTATGGCTACACCTTC.

J is TRBJ1-1 and V is TRBV28; D is unresolved. This CDR3 is 14 amino acids long. The germline V gene has CDR1 MDHEN and CDR2 SYDVKM. V was cut by 3 bases and J by 0 bases, with 8 bases left in between. This chain's CDR3 is CASSFGGLNTEAFF. The CDR3 DNA reads TGTGCCAGCAGTTTTGGAGGGTTGAACACTGAAGCTTTCTTT.

Comment on this clone: Other DNA sequences in this specimen translate into the identical CDR3. V and J are TRBV5-4 and TRBJ2-1; weak D call: TRBD2 (5 bases). Germline assignment: CDR1 SGHNT and CDR2 YYREEE (reference sequence). The V end lost 2 bases, the J end lost 1 base, and 10 bases lay between the germline ends. This CDR3 region has 15 residues. CDR3 sequence: CASSFSGGSYNEQFF. As DNA, the CDR3 is TGTGCCAGCAGCTTTTCCGGCGGGTCCTACAATGAGCAGTTCTTC. Full variable domain (outside the CDR3, taken from reference TRBV5-4 and TRBJ2-1): ETGVTQSPTHLIKTRGQQVTLRCSSQSGHNTVSWYQQALGQGPQFIFQYYREEENGRGNFPPRFSGLQFPNYSSELNVNALELDDSALYLCASSFSGGSYNEQFFGPGTRLTVL.

The rearrangement joins TRBV7-8 to TRBJ2-2; D is perhaps TRBD2 (6 bases). V lost 5 bases and J 0 bases, leaving 13 bases between the germline ends. Germline CDR1 SGHVS, CDR2 FQNEAQ. CDR3 length: 16 residues. The CDR3 bases are TGTGCCAGCAGCCTCTTGACGGGGGCGAACACCGGGGAGCTGTTTTTT. This codes for CASSLLTGANTGELFF.

CDR3 DNA sequence: TGCGCCAGCAGCTCTAGCGGACCCTCCTACAATGAGCAGTTCTTC. This codes for CASSSSGPSYNEQFF. The V gene is TRBV5-1, the J gene TRBJ2-1, with 7 bases matching TRBD2. Unmatched junction bases numbered 3, after V lost 3 bases and J lost 0 bases. Germline V CDR1 and CDR2: SGHRS, YFSETQ. This CDR3 has 15 amino acids.

The V and J genes are TRBV2 and TRBJ1-4, with 8 nucleotides matching TRBD1. Germline CDR1 reads SNHLY; CDR2 reads FYNNEI. After removal of 6 bases from V and 5 bases from J, the junction contained 8 bases not matched to a gene. There are 15 residues in the CDR3. As DNA, the CDR3 is TGTGCCAGCAGCGGATACAGGGGGGGAAATGAAAAACTGTTTTTT. Translating gives CASSGYRGGNEKLFF.

The rearrangement joins TRBV12-2 to TRBJ2-2; TRBD1 reflects the table's D call only, with no check against the DNA. TRBV12-2 constitutes a pseudogene. This CDR3 contains 20 residues. This CDR3 is CASRCIRGGTETPNTGELFF. DNA of the CDR3: TGTGCAAGTCGCTGCATTAGAGGGGGGACAGAGACGCCGAACACCGGGGAGCTGTTTTTT.

CDR3 sequence: CATSRTRTPSLNYGYTF. CDR3 nucleotide sequence: TGTGCCACCAGCAGAACCCGGACTCCGAGCCTTAACTATGGCTACACCTTC. The V gene is TRBV15, the J gene TRBJ1-2; D is ambiguous. CDR1 is LNHNV, CDR2 YYDKDF, per germline (reference sequence). With 2 bases removed from V and 1 base from J, the gap between germline ends came to 17 bases. This CDR3 has 17 residues.

The genes are TRBV6-5 and TRBJ1-2, with D perhaps matching TRBD1 (6 bases). Trimming stripped 8 bases from V and 5 bases from J, with 12 bases between. This CDR3 region has 12 residues. In germline, CDR1 is MNHEY, CDR2 SVGAGI. The CDR3 region is CASEKGEYGYTF. The CDR3 DNA reads TGTGCCAGCGAAAAGGGGGAGTATGGCTACACCTTC.

The V gene is TRBV10-3, the J gene TRBJ2-2; TRBD1 might be the D (5 bases). CDR1 and CDR2 from the germline V gene are ENHRY and SYGVKD. Deletions cut 2 bases from V and 5 bases from J, with 12 bases between. The CDR3 is 15 residues long. CDR3 sequence (DNA): TGTGCCATCAGTGAGACAGGCGCCTTGACCGGGGAGCTGTTTTTT. Translated: CAISETGALTGELFF.